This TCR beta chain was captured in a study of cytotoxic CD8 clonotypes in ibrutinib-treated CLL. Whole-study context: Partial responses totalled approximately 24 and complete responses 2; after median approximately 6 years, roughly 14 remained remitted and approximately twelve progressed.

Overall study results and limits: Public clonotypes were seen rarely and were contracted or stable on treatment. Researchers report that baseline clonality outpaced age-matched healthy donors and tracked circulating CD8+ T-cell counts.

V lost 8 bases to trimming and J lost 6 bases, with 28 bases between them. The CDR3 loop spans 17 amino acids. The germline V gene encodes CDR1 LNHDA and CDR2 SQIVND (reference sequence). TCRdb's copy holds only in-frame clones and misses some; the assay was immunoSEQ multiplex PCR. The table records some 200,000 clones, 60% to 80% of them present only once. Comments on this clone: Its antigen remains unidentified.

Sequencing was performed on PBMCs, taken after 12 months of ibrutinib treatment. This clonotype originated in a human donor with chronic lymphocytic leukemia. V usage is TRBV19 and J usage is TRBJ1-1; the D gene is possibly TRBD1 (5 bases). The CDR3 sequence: CASLTRGGSGPAAEAFF. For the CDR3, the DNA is TGTGCCAGTCTTACCCGCGGGGGATCCGGGCCGGCGGCTGAAGCTTTCTTT.